These 5 T cell receptor beta chains share one sample of origin, sequenced in a study of PD-1 blockade in classical Hodgkin lymphoma. Method: immunoSEQ multiplex PCR; TCRdb's copy keeps in-frame clones and lacks some. The table lists approximately 60,000 clones, about nine tenths of them singletons. Relapse after autologous stem cell transplantation occurred in every patient, and brentuximab vedotin exposure varied. The material was peripheral blood mononuclear cells (PBMCs), obtained at baseline. Receptor source: a human donor with classical Hodgkin lymphoma.

Only a few counts were recorded for this clone. The J gene is TRBJ1-1, the V gene TRBV28; no firm D call. Germline loops: CDR1 MDHEN, CDR2 SYDVKM. This CDR3 spans 13 amino acids. V was cut by 2 bases and J by 9 bases, with 13 bases left in between. The CDR3 DNA reads TGTGCCAGCAGTTTAGCCGGGGTCCCACAAGCTTTCTTT. Its translation: CASSLAGVPQAFF.

This clone has a handful of counts. This rearrangement joins TRBV6-5 to TRBJ2-1; 14 nucleotides agree with TRBD2. V lost 6 bases to trimming and J lost 9 bases; unmatched junction nucleotides: 7. The V gene's germline CDR1 is MNHEY and CDR2 SVGAGI. The CDR3 loop spans 15 amino acids. The CDR3 spells CASRRGTSGSAEQFF. The CDR3 DNA is TGTGCCAGCAGAAGAGGGACTAGCGGGAGTGCTGAGCAGTTCTTC.

The rearrangement links TRBV4-2 to TRBJ1-2; 9 bases are shared with TRBD1. Looked up from germline, CDR1 is LGHNA and CDR2 is YNFKEQ. V lost 0 bases to trimming and J lost 8 bases; unmatched junction nucleotides: 13. The CDR3 length is 17 residues. CDR3 DNA sequence: TGTGCCAGCAGCCAAGAGGCACAGGGGGCAAGGGAAGGAGGCTACACCTTC. Amino acids: CASSQEAQGAREGGYTF.

This clone came up a few times. This sequence joins TRBV29-1 and TRBJ2-5; D is perhaps TRBD1 or TRBD2 (7 bases each). Trimming took off 4 bases at V and 4 bases at J, with 22 bases between the two ends. From germline, CDR1 is SQVTM and CDR2 ANQGSEA. This CDR3 is built from 16 residues. The CDR3 protein is CSVVGGEDRERETQYF. The CDR3 DNA is TGCAGCGTTGTTGGGGGGGAAGACAGGGAGCGAGAGACCCAGTACTTC.

The chain combines TRBV19 with TRBJ2-7, with no clear D. The V and J ends lost 5 bases and 3 bases respectively, with 17 bases between them. The germline CDR1 and CDR2 sequences are LNHDA and SQIVND (reference sequence). This CDR3 is built from 15 residues. DNA of the CDR3: TGTGCCAGTAGTCCCACCGCCAACGGGTTCTACGAGCAGTACTTC. Its translation is CASSPTANGFYEQYF.